This is a list of T cell receptor beta chains from one sample in a study of blood T cells in healthy people across ages. MiXCR, applied by TCRdb to the 5' RACE reads, yields one record per CDR3 protein. The sample has 1.5 million to 2 million distinct CDR3 sequences, over 25% seen once. Material: blood. All receptors derive from a woman under 40 in good health. CDR3s include the opening cysteine and the closing phenylalanine or tryptophan. The D gene is left open where the match is weak. The listing skips clone size in some rows; elsewhere it reads once, few, many or a size class.

cdr3_aa,j_call,clone_size,d_call,v_call
CASSSASYLTPGGTGELFF,TRBJ2-2,NA,TRBD2,TRBV7-6
CASSLYGAYSITDTQYF,TRBJ2-3,NA,NA,TRBV7-2
CASSPPASYEQYF,TRBJ2-7,many,NA,TRBV7-2
CASSNRGQSYEQYF,TRBJ2-7,NA,TRBD1,TRBV18
CSVDDSVDTGELFF,TRBJ2-2,NA,NA,TRBV29-1
CASSLYPGQVPSRAGELFF,TRBJ2-2,NA,TRBD1,TRBV28
CATSDSRRRGGTDTQYF,TRBJ2-3,many,NA,TRBV24-1
CASSFGDEQYF,TRBJ2-7,many,NA,TRBV5-1
CASSLSLSREQYF,TRBJ2-7,NA,NA,TRBV11-2
CTSSSSSGGGEFF,TRBJ2-1,NA,TRBD2,TRBV9
CASSDRVGGKLFF,TRBJ1-4,NA,TRBD1,TRBV6-5
CAGLRTSGSYNEQFF,TRBJ2-1,NA,TRBD2,TRBV2
CASSLAKLAGSNEQFF,TRBJ2-1,NA,TRBD2,TRBV5-1
CASSLVQLQETQYF,TRBJ2-5,many,NA,TRBV28
CSAETQGGGGNQPQHF,TRBJ1-5,NA,NA,TRBV20-1
CASSISGTSTDTQYF,TRBJ2-3,few,TRBD2,TRBV7-8
CSADPQGGARTEAFF,TRBJ1-1,few,TRBD1,TRBV20-1
CASSFGSPGSNEQYF,TRBJ2-7,many,NA,TRBV5-1
CSARDQAEGTDTQYF,TRBJ2-3,few,NA,TRBV20-1
CASSALIPRGVLFF,TRBJ1-4,few,NA,TRBV5-1
CASSQVLRGNGYTF,TRBJ1-2,NA,NA,TRBV4-3
CASREGANTEAFF,TRBJ1-1,few,TRBD1,TRBV5-1
CASSLAYMQGTEAFF,TRBJ1-1,NA,NA,TRBV7-2
CASSDTGLGSPLHF,TRBJ1-6,NA,NA,TRBV5-1
CAWGGLLTYNEQFF,TRBJ2-1,NA,NA,TRBV30
CSARDPRTSANEQFF,TRBJ2-1,few,NA,TRBV20-1
CASSRQGFLGETQYF,TRBJ2-5,few,TRBD1,TRBV6-2/TRBV6-3
CASSLRGRGAFF,TRBJ1-1,few,NA,TRBV28
CASSFLSNSPLHF,TRBJ1-6,few,NA,TRBV5-6
CASSASQGQYGYGYTF,TRBJ1-2,NA,TRBD1,TRBV9
CASSVATGTSGVTDTQYF,TRBJ2-3,NA,TRBD2,TRBV9
CASSYRDRDHEQYF,TRBJ2-7,NA,TRBD1,TRBV3-1
CASSAGTRVRYF,TRBJ2-3,few,NA,TRBV2
CASSRDGGIYEQYF,TRBJ2-7,many,NA,TRBV4-3
CASSLVEGTTSEQYF,NA,few,TRBD2,TRBV7-6
CASSLTTGGWDNEQFF,TRBJ2-1,many,TRBD1,TRBV3-1
CASTDAGGLGQETQYF,TRBJ2-5,NA,TRBD2,TRBV6-6
CASRRPGTSSSYEQYF,TRBJ2-7,many,NA,TRBV11-2
CATSRDRRSYEQYF,TRBJ2-7,many,NA,TRBV15
CSTRSPGELFF,TRBJ2-2,NA,NA,TRBV29-1
CATSRAGQGSTEAFF,TRBJ1-1,few,TRBD1,TRBV15
CASSRLGTAGREYF,TRBJ2-4,many,NA,TRBV7-9
CASISGSLWTGGSNQPQHF,TRBJ1-5,many,TRBD1,TRBV12-3/TRBV12-4
CASSEGSSGYTGELFF,TRBJ2-2,few,TRBD2,TRBV7-2
CSAGAGGIHNEQFF,TRBJ2-1,NA,TRBD2,TRBV20-1
CASSDVTGGYGYTF,TRBJ1-2,NA,TRBD1,TRBV5-1
CSAKMDRVGNQPQHF,TRBJ1-5,few,TRBD1,TRBV20-1
CAISESSPCYGYTF,TRBJ1-2,NA,NA,TRBV10-3
CASSHDGSYEQYF,TRBJ2-7,few,NA,TRBV3-1
CSATSASSYNEQFF,TRBJ2-1,many,NA,TRBV20-1
CAKKKKGDTQYF,TRBJ2-3,few,NA,TRBV2
CASSWEGTTYEQYF,TRBJ2-7,NA,NA,TRBV5-1
CASSLASGFGYGYTF,TRBJ1-2,few,NA,TRBV5-1
CASRRLGLAGGSSYNEQFF,TRBJ2-1,NA,TRBD2,TRBV6-1
CASSLGDVGITKNIQYF,TRBJ2-4,NA,NA,TRBV7-9